Below, one T cell receptor (beta chain) is given with its context. TCRdb reanalyzed the 5' RACE reads, giving one entry per CDR3 protein sequence and no DNA. Recorded here are approximately 420,000 distinct CDR3 sequences; the top ten clones represent about 10%. The record originates from a study of T cells expressing NK-cell markers. CDR3 length equals 13 residues. This receptor was identified in a woman aged 50 to 60 in good health. The material sequenced was blood T cells: a sorted CD56 or NKG2C T cell subset, CD4+ or CD8+ T cells, or bulk PBMC T cells (not recorded which). The chain is built from TRBV12-3 or TRBV12-4 and TRBJ1-2. CDR3 in amino acids: CASSTDGIYGYTF.